The text below deals with one T cell receptor beta chain. Enrollment of patients from Seattle took place during active infection, with longitudinal follow-up. The record originates from a study of blood T cell repertoires in COVID-19. As for the study in general: Acute and convalescent COVID-19 samples came from the United States, Italy and Spain. Sample material is recorded as cDNA or gDNA derived from T cells, B-cell-depleted T cells, or PBMCs.

Original processing methods: Estimated nucleated cell counts came from reference gene primer amplification. Sequencing used immunoSEQ multiplex PCR; TCRdb keeps in-frame clones, though not all of them. V and J calls and clone size follow that table, whereas D and trimming were derived from the DNA. The sample holds 250,000 to 300,000 clones, roughly 91% seen once. Germline V gene data show CDR1 as SNHLY and CDR2 as FYNNEI. This CDR3 is 15 amino acids long. J lost 2 bases, V lost 4 bases, and 2 bases had no gene match. The gene calls are TRBV2 and TRBJ2-1, with 10 bases fitting TRBD2. Sequencing was done on a sample of peripheral blood. This TCR was recovered from a woman under 40 with COVID-19, enrolled during active disease. CDR3 DNA: TGTGCCAGCAGTGTGGGACTAGCGACCTACAATGAGCAGTTCTTC. This gives the protein CASSVGLATYNEQFF.